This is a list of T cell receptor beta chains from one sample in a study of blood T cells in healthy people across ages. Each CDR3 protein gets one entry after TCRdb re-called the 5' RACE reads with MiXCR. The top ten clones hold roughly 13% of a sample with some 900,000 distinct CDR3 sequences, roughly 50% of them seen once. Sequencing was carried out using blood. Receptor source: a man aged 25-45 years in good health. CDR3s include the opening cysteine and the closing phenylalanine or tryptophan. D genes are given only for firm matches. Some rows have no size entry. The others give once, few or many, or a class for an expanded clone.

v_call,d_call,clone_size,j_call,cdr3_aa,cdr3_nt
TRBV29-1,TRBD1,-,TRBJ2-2,CSGGTGDYTGELFF,TGCAGCGGCGGGACAGGAGACTACACCGGGGAGCTGTTTTTT
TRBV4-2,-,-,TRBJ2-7,CASSQGNSGAYEQYF,TGTGCCAGCAGCCAAGGTAATAGCGGTGCCTACGAGCAGTACTTC
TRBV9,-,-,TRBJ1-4,CASSPRQGPEKLFF,TGTGCCAGCAGCCCCCGGCAGGGTCCGGAAAAACTGTTTTTT
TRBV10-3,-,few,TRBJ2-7,CAISESIGDEQYF,TGTGCCATCAGTGAGTCGATCGGGGACGAGCAGTACTTC
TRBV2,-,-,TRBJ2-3,CASSDDKGSTSTDTQYF,TGTGCCAGCAGCGATGACAAGGGCTCAACTAGCACAGATACGCAGTATTTT
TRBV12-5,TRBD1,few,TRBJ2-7,CASGHTRDSYEQYF,TGTGCTAGTGGCCACACCCGGGACAGCTACGAGCAGTACTTC
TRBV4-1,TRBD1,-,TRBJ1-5,CASSQRQDRAYQPQHF,TGCGCCAGCAGCCAGCGACAGGACAGGGCGTACCAGCCCCAGCATTTT
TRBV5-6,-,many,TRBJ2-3,CASSLIQGLNTQYF,TGTGCCAGCAGCTTGATCCAGGGTCTAAATACGCAGTATTTT
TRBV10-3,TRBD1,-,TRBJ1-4,CASRQGREEKLFF,TGTGCCAGCCGACAGGGCCGGGAGGAAAAACTGTTTTTT
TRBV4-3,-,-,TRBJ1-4,CASSQDGGGGSSEKLFF,TGCGCCAGCAGCCAAGATGGGGGGGGCGGCTCTTCGGAAAAACTGTTTTTT
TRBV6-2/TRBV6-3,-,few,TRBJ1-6,CASSYGISNSPLHF,TGTGCCAGCAGTTACGGGATCAGTAATTCACCCCTCCACTTT
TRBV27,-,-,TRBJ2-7,CASSLSNLLPYEQYF,TGTGCCAGCAGTTTATCGAACCTCCTACCCTACGAGCAGTACTTC
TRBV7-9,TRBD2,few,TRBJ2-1,CASSSPGGTSGVTPEFF,TGTGCCAGCAGTTCCCCCGGGGGGACTAGCGGGGTCACCCCTGAGTTCTTC
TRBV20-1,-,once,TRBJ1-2,CSASPSNYGYTF,TGCAGTGCTAGCCCCTCTAACTATGGCTACACCTTC
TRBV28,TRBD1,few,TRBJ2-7,CASLGQYSSYEQYF,TGTGCCAGCCTGGGACAGTATAGCTCCTACGAGCAGTACTTC
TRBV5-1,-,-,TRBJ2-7,CASSLEAQGSYEQYF,TGCGCCAGCAGCTTGGAGGCCCAGGGCTCCTACGAGCAGTACTTC
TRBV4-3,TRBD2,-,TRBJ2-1,CASSQGASGDLREQFF,TGCGCCAGCAGCCAAGGGGCTAGCGGGGATCTTCGTGAGCAGTTCTTC
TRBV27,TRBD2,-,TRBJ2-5,CASNPSGTVISETQYF,TGTGCCAGCAATCCTAGCGGGACAGTGATATCGGAGACCCAGTACTTC
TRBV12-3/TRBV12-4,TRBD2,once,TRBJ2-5,CASRGGPEQYF,TGTGCCAGTCGGGGAGGGCCTGAGCAGTACTTC
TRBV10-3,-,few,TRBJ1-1,CAISESRRQVGAFF,TGTGCCATCAGTGAGTCGAGGCGGCAGGTCGGGGCTTTCTTT
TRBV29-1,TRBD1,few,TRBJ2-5,CSAEGAGMENEQYF,TGCAGCGCCGAGGGGGCAGGGATGGAGAATGAGCAGTACTTC
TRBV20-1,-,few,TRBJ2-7,CSARQESYEQYF,TGCAGTGCTAGGCAGGAGTCCTACGAGCAGTACTTC
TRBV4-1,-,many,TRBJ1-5,CASSQGQLNQPQHF,TGCGCCAGCAGCCAAGGGCAGCTCAATCAGCCCCAGCATTTT
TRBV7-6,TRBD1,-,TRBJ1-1,CASSRGQGFYAEAFF,TGTGCCAGCAGCCGAGGACAGGGTTTCTATGCTGAAGCTTTCTTT
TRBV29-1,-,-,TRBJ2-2,CSVELAGTGELFF,TGCAGCGTTGAACTAGCAGGCACCGGGGAGCTGTTTTTT
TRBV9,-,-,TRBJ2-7,CASSVAQGGSSYEQYF,TGTGCCAGCAGCGTAGCCCAGGGGGGGAGCTCCTACGAGCAGTACTTC
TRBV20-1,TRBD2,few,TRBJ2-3,CSAPLPGGLATQYF,TGCAGTGCCCCCCTACCGGGGGGTTTAGCAACGCAGTATTTT
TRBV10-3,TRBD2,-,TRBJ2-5,CAISETSGGGKTQYF,TGTGCCATCAGTGAGACTAGCGGGGGGGGAAAGACCCAGTACTTC